This T cell receptor beta chain was captured by sequencing in a study of cytomegalovirus exposure and HLA in healthy donors. Primers: 60 Vbeta forward and 13 Jbeta reverse. The data were produced by immunoSEQ multiplex PCR, yet TCRdb's version contains in-frame clones alone and is incomplete. The sample has some 190,000 clones, about four fifths seen once; the top ten hold over 1.5%. This clonotype was obtained from a man aged 35 to 55 in good health and CMV-seropositive. The sample consisted of PBMCs.

The CDR3 coding sequence is TGTGCCACCGCCGGTGATGCCTACGAGCAGTACTTC. Translation gives CATAGDAYEQYF. The rearrangement uses TRBV15 and TRBJ2-7; D gene ambiguous. The V gene's germline CDR1 is LNHNV and CDR2 YYDKDF (reference sequence). This CDR3 has 12 residues. V gave up 8 bases and J gave up 2 bases, with 10 bases separating them.